This T cell receptor (beta chain) comes out of a study of neurological immune-mediated disorders. Study observations and caveats: None of the CDR3 amino acid sequences of expanded clones were shared across subjects, and this suggested private repertoires in all groups.

TCRdb passed the 5' RACE reads through MiXCR, listing each CDR3 protein once. The sample consists of tens of thousands of distinct CDR3 sequences, about a sixth of them appearing once. A few counts support this clonotype. The antigen is unknown. The germline V and J ends were trimmed by 0 bases and 2 bases, with 16 bases remaining between them. Germline V lookup: CDR1 SGDLS, CDR2 YYNGEE. This CDR3 is built from 17 residues. Sequenced sample: PBMCs. The rearrangement links TRBV9 to TRBJ2-3; D not resolved. This sequence was found in a woman aged 40 to 55 in good health. The CDR3 loop reads CASSVEDRLPYTDTQYF. CDR3 sequence (DNA): TGTGCCAGCAGCGTAGAGGATCGACTTCCCTACACAGATACGCAGTATTTT.